The present entry profiles one T cell receptor beta chain with its context. This sample stems from a study of blood T cell repertoires in COVID-19. Looking at the study overall: Material from acute and convalescent COVID-19 was sourced from the United States, Italy and Spain. In each case, the material was cDNA or gDNA derived from T cells, B-cell-depleted T cells, or PBMCs.

The V end was cut by 5 bases, the J end by 3 bases, with 16 bases between. Germline V CDR1 and CDR2: SGHTA, FQGNSA. There are 15 residues in the CDR3. Per the original data handling: From reference gene primer amplification, estimates of nucleated cell counts were derived. Only in-frame clones appear in the TCRdb table, and some are missing; sequencing was by immunoSEQ multiplex PCR. That table supplies the V and J calls and clone size; D and trimming were determined from the DNA. The sample lists roughly 70,000 clones, around 90% occurring once. The origin of this receptor is an elderly woman with active COVID-19. Sequencing used peripheral blood. The genes are TRBV7-2 and TRBJ1-1; a possible D gene is TRBD1 (5 bases). CDR3 DNA: TGTGCCAGCAGCCGGGGGGACGTGGTGGACACTGAAGCTTTCTTT. It specifies CASSRGDVVDTEAFF.